This T cell receptor beta chain was obtained from a study of memory CD4+ T cells and cytomegalovirus serostatus. Turning to the study itself: Healthy Belgian adult donors included roughly ten CMV-positive and 20 to 30 CMV-negative people. Study-level results: A US-trained random forest predicted CMV serostatus with median AUC roughly 0.9.

In the case of this clone: Antigen specificity is unknown.

Per the study methods: After removing out-of-frame reads, approximately 2.2 million distinct TCRbeta sequences remained. Only in-frame clones appear in the TCRdb table, and some are missing; sequencing was by immunoSEQ multiplex PCR. V and J calls and clone size are copied from that table; D and trimming were computed from the DNA. The sample yields approximately 46,000 clones, around four fifths seen once. This CDR3 has 18 residues. Germline V gene data show CDR1 as SGHDN and CDR2 as FVKESK. V was trimmed by 0 bases and J by 4 bases, leaving 21 bases between them. Single viable CD3+CD4+CD8-CD45RO+ cells were sorted as the memory CD4+ T cells. Total CD4+ T cells were enriched by CD4 positive selection.

The chain recombines TRBV14 with TRBJ1-2, with D possibly TRBD1 on 5 matching bases. Sequencing was carried out using memory CD4+ T cells from blood. This clonotype was obtained from an adult in good health and CMV-seronegative. This chain's CDR3 is CASSQESGPLVPLYGYTF. The CDR3 nucleotides read TGTGCCAGCAGCCAAGAGTCGGGACCGTTAGTCCCCCTCTATGGCTACACCTTC.